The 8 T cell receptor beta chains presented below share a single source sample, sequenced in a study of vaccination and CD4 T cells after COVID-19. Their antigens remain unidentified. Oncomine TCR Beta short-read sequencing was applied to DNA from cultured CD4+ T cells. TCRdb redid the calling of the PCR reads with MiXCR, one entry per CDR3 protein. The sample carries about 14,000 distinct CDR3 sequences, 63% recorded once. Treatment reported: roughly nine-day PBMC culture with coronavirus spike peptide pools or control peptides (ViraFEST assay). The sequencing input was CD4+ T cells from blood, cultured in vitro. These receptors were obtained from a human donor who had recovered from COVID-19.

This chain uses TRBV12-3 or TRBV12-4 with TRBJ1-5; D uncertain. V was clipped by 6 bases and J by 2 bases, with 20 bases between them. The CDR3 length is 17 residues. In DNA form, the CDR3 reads TGTGCCAGCAGCTCTAGATATGAGGGTCAGGGCAATCAGCCCCAGCATTTT. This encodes CASSSRYEGQGNQPQHF.

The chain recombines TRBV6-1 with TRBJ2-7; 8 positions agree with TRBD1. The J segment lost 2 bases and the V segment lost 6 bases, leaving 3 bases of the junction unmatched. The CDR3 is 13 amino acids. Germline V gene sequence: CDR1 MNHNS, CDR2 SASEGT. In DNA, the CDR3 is TGTGCCAGCAGCCCGACAGGGGCCTACGAGCAGTACTTC. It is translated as CASSPTGAYEQYF.

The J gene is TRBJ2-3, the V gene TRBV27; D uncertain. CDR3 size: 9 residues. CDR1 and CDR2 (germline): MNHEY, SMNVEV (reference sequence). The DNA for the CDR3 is TGTTACGGGTGGGATACGCAGTATTTT. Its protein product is CYGWDTQYF.

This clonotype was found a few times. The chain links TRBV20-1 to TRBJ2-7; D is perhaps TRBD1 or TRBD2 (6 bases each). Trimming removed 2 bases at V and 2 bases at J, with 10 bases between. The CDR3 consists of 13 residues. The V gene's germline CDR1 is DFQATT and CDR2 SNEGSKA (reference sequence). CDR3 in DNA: TGCAGTGCTAGATGGGGGGCAGCCTACGAGCAGTACTTC. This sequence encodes CSARWGAAYEQYF.

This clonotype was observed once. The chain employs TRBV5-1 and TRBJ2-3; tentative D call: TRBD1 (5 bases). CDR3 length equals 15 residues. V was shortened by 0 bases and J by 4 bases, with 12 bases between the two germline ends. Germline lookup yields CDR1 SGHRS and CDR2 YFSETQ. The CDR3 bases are TGCGCCAGCAGCTTGGGACAGTCCGGAGCAGATACGCAGTATTTT. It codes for CASSLGQSGADTQYF.

CDR3 protein: CASSQSAQPQHF. In DNA, the CDR3 is TGTGCCAGCAGCCAATCGGCTCAGCCCCAGCATTTT. The chain is built from TRBV3-1 and TRBJ1-5, with D unclear. The germline gives CDR1 LGHDT, CDR2 YNNKEL (reference sequence). This CDR3 is built from 12 residues. V was pared by 2 bases and J by 6 bases, with 5 bases between.

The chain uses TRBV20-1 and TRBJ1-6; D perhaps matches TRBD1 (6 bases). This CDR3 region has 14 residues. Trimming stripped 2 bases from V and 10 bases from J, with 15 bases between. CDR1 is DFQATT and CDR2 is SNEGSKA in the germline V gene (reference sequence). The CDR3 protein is CSARRGRGESPLHF. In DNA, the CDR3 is TGCAGTGCTAGAAGAGGCAGGGGAGAGTCACCCCTCCACTTT.

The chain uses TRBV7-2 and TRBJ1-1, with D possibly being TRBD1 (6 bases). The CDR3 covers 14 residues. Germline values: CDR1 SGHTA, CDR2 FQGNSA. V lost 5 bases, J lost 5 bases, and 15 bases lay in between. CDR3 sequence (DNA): TGTGCCAGCAGCCCGACGGGGGCAGGGACTGAAGCTTTCTTT. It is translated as CASSPTGAGTEAFF. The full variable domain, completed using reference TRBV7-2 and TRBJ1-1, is GAGVSQSPSNKVTEKGKDVELRCDPISGHTALYWYRQSLGQGLEFLIYFQGNSAPDKSGLPSDRFSAERTGGSVSTLTIQRTQQEDSAVYLCASSPTGAGTEAFFGQGTRLTVV.